This T cell receptor beta chain is drawn from a study of identifying expanded T cells in peripheral blood. No infections or other immune events were documented during collection. Data came from immunoSEQ multiplex PCR; TCRdb stores just in-frame clones and leaves some out. The sample comprises tens of thousands of clones, about four fifths of which are singletons, and 15% to 20% rests with the top ten. To note about this clone: Antigen specificity is unknown.

The study's findings and limits: Approximately 2-week clone count variance significantly increased as total template count grew. About 1.2 clones differed between technical replicates, versus 16.4 and 19 over time.

This CDR3 has 14 residues. The trim removed 6 bases at V and 8 bases at J, leaving 3 bases unmatched. Germline V gene sequence: CDR1 MDHEN, CDR2 SYDVKM. This sequence originates from a person between 18 and 75 years old in good health. This chain joins TRBV28 and TRBJ2-1, with 14 nucleotides matching TRBD2. Sequencing was done on a sample of blood. The CDR3 DNA reads as TGTGCCAGCAGGACTAGCGGGAGGGTTGATGAGCAGTTCTTC. Encoded protein: CASRTSGRVDEQFF.